The clone carrying this T cell receptor (beta chain) was seen many times. Its target is unknown. The sample belongs to a study of T cells after yellow fever vaccination. Study conclusions and caveats: It was the secondary response that reached its peak faster, day 5 versus 15, but it was weaker. Abundant bulk-derived clonotypes could contaminate FACS-sorted repertoires. The CD4 compartment and the CD8 compartment contained a small share of clonotypes in common.

From the 5' RACE reads, TCRdb called clonotypes with MiXCR, one entry per CDR3 protein. Among a few hundred thousand distinct CDR3 sequences listed, roughly 3.5% were seen once. The V end lost 5 bases, the J end lost 5 bases, and 19 bases lay between the germline ends. The CDR3 is made up of 15 amino acids. The V call is TRBV12-3 or TRBV12-4, the J call TRBJ2-7, with D perhaps TRBD1 (6 bases). Sequenced material: PBMCs, taken 15 days after the yellow fever booster vaccination. This TCR was sampled from a man between 18 and 29 years old who received the YFV17D yellow fever vaccine. CDR3 coding DNA: TGTGCCAGCAGTACCCTCCTGGACAGTTTACACGAGCAGTACTTC. Amino acid sequence: CASSTLLDSLHEQYF.